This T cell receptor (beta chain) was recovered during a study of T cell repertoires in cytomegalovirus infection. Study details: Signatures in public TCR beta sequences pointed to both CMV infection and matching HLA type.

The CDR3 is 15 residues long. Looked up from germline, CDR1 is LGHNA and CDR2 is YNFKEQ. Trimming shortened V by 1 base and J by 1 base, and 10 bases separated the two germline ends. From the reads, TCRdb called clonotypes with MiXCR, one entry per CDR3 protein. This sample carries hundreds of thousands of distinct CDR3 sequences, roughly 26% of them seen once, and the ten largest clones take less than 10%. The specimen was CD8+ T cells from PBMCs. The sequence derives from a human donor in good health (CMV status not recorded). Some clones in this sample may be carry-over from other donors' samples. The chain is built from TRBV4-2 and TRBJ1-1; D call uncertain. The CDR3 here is CASSQVWGANTEAFF. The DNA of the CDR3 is TGTGCCAGCAGCCAAGTTTGGGGAGCGAACACTGAAGCTTTCTTT.